These T cell receptor beta chains were read from a single sample in a study of cytomegalovirus exposure and HLA in healthy donors. Assay: immunoSEQ multiplex PCR; the TCRdb copy retains only in-frame clones and omits some. The sample has roughly 180,000 clones; roughly 74% are singletons. Sequenced material: PBMCs. These receptors were collected from a woman in her 40s in good health and CMV-seropositive. Both conserved end residues are part of each CDR3. A D gene is named only where the DNA matches it firmly. Rows may omit the clone size; those that give it use once, few, many or a size class.

>.|TRBJ1-2|TRBV19|.
TGTGCCAGTAGTATCGAGCCGGATGGCTACACCTTC
CASSIEPDGYTF
>.|TRBJ2-4|TRBV6-6|.
TGTGCCAGCAGTTACCGGGACAATTGGAACATTCAGTACTTC
CASSYRDNWNIQYF
>few|TRBJ2-5|TRBV29-1|TRBD2
TGCAGCGTCGGGACTAGCGGAAGACAAGAGACCCAGTACTTC
CSVGTSGRQETQYF
>few|TRBJ1-4|TRBV18|.
TGTGCCAGCCTCGACAGTGGCCGGGATGAAAAACTGTTTTTT
CASLDSGRDEKLFF
>few|TRBJ2-7|TRBV18|.
TGTGCCAGCTCACCCCCTGCAGGCGGGAAGGAGACCTACGAGCAGTACTTC
CASSPPAGGKETYEQYF
>.|TRBJ2-7|TRBV10-1|TRBD2
TGCGCCAGCAGTGTCCGACTAGCGGAAATCTCCTACGAGCAGTACTTC
CASSVRLAEISYEQYF
>.|TRBJ1-2|TRBV4-1|TRBD1
TGCGCCAGCAGCCAACTCGTACAGGGGTTCAACACCTTC
CASSQLVQGFNTF
>.|TRBJ2-1|TRBV15|.
TGTGCCACCAGCCGACTTAGCGGAAGGATCAATGAGCAGTTCTTC
CATSRLSGRINEQFF
>few|TRBJ1-2|TRBV7-5|.
TGTGCCAGAAGCTTAGTAAATGACAGGTTCTATGGCTACACCTTC
CARSLVNDRFYGYTF
>.|TRBJ1-1|TRBV2|TRBD1
TGTGCCAGCAGTGATCCCACAGGGGGTAACACTGAAGCTTTCTTT
CASSDPTGGNTEAFF
>.|TRBJ1-1|TRBV2|.
TGTGCCAGCAGCTGGGGGCAGGGCACTGAAGCTTTCTTT
CASSWGQGTEAFF
>.|TRBJ1-2|TRBV11-2|.
TGTGCCAGCAGCTTAGTCGGAGGAGGCTATGGCTACACCTTC
CASSLVGGGYGYTF
>.|TRBJ2-5|TRBV6-6|.
TGTGCCAGCAGTTACTCAGAGGGTTCTGAGACCCAGTACTTC
CASSYSEGSETQYF
>.|TRBJ1-1|TRBV6-5|.
TGTGCCAGCAGCCTCGGAGGGGTGAACACTGAAGCTTTCTTT
CASSLGGVNTEAFF
>.|TRBJ1-5|TRBV18|.
TGTGCCAGCCGAGAGGGTTGGATCCCCAATCAGCCCCAGCATTTT
CASREGWIPNQPQHF
>.|TRBJ2-3|TRBV10-3|.
TGTGCCACCTCCGGGACAAGCGTCACAGATACGCAGTATTTT
CATSGTSVTDTQYF
>.|TRBJ1-2|TRBV9|TRBD1
TGTGCCAGCAGCGTTCAACAGGGGATGTATGGCTACACCTTC
CASSVQQGMYGYTF
>.|TRBJ1-1|TRBV2|.
TGTGCCGGGAAGGCTGACAGGACAGCTTTCTTT
CAGKADRTAFF
>few|TRBJ2-2|TRBV25-1|.
TGTGCCAGCAGTGCCCCTCGAACAGGGAGAAACACCGGGGAGCTGTTTTTT
CASSAPRTGRNTGELFF
>.|TRBJ2-7|TRBV7-2|TRBD1
TGTGCCAGCAGCTTCGGGACAGCAAGACCCTACGAGCAGTACTTC
CASSFGTARPYEQYF
>.|TRBJ2-7|TRBV6-5|TRBD1
TGTGCCAGCAGTTCAGACGGACAGGGGTCTGACGAGCAGTACTTC
CASSSDGQGSDEQYF
>.|TRBJ1-5|TRBV23-1|.
TGCGCCAGCAGTCAATCTGAGGGACACTCAGTACTCAATCAGCCCCAGCATTTT
CASSQSEGHSVLNQPQHF
>.|TRBJ2-5|TRBV25-1|TRBD1
TGTGCCAGCAGTAGGGCAGGGGGCGAGGAGACCCAGTACTTC
CASSRAGGEETQYF
>.|TRBJ2-1|TRBV7-9|.
TGTGCCAGCAGCCTTATAGCGGCTTACAATGAGCAGTTCTTC
CASSLIAAYNEQFF
>.|TRBJ2-7|TRBV19|.
TGTGCCAGTAGTATAGGGAGCTCCTACGAGCAGTACTTC
CASSIGSSYEQYF
>.|TRBJ1-4|TRBV6-6|.
TGTGCCAGCAGTACTCACAGGGACCTAAATGAAAAACTGTTTTTT
CASSTHRDLNEKLFF
>.|TRBJ2-2|TRBV21-1|.
TGTGCCAGCAGCAAAGGACTAGCGGGGACGAACACCGGGGAGCTGTTTTTT
CASSKGLAGTNTGELFF
>.|TRBJ1-4|TRBV11-2|.
TGTGCCAGCAGCTTAGGGGCGCATGAAAAACTGTTTTTT
CASSLGAHEKLFF